The 10 T cell receptor beta chains given below trace back to one sample, sequenced in a study of T cell repertoires in cytomegalovirus infection. Their recognized antigens are unknown. TCRdb re-derived calls from the reads in MiXCR, one entry per CDR3 protein. The sample consists of about 500,000 distinct CDR3 sequences, 33% of them appearing once. The input for sequencing was cultured PBMCs, taken from culture after CMV antigen stimulation. These TCRs come from a human donor in good health (CMV status not recorded). Some clones in this sample may be carry-over from other donors' samples.

The rearrangement uses TRBV6-5 and TRBJ1-4, with 7 nucleotides matching TRBD1. The length of the CDR3 is 15 residues. Per germline, CDR1 MNHEY and CDR2 SVGAGI. The junction had 1 base not matched to a gene; V was cut back by 0 bases and J by 3 bases. CDR3 residues: CASSYSQGANEKLFF. The CDR3 region has the DNA TGTGCCAGCAGTTACTCCCAGGGGGCTAATGAAAAACTGTTTTTT.

The chain has TRBV28 and TRBJ2-7, with D tentatively TRBD2 (6 bases). Trimming removed 3 bases at V and 6 bases at J, with 18 bases between. Germline loops: CDR1 MDHEN, CDR2 SYDVKM. This CDR3 contains 15 residues. This chain's CDR3 is CASSFIGPSRGEQYF. CDR3 sequence (DNA): TGTGCCAGCAGTTTTATTGGGCCCTCGCGGGGCGAGCAGTACTTC.

This chain uses TRBV24-1 with TRBJ2-1, with D perhaps assigned TRBD1 or TRBD2 (5 bases each). CDR3 length: 16 residues. The V end lost 1 base, the J end lost 0 bases, and 9 bases lay between the germline ends. The V gene's germline CDR1 is KGHDR and CDR2 SFDVKD. CDR3 region: CATSDFGTHSYNEQFF. The CDR3 nucleotides read TGTGCCACCAGTGATTTTGGGACCCACTCCTACAATGAGCAGTTCTTC.

The gene calls are TRBV11-2 and TRBJ2-5, with 11 bases identical to TRBD2. The CDR3 is 18 residues long. J gave up 7 bases and V 5 bases, and 18 bases lay outside the gene matches. Germline assignment: CDR1 SGHAT and CDR2 FQNNGV. Written as DNA, the CDR3 is TGTGCCAGCAGCCGCAATCCGGGACTAGCGGTCTTGGAGGGGACCCAGTACTTC. As protein: CASSRNPGLAVLEGTQYF.

The table lists this clonotype with a few counts. The rearrangement uses TRBV9 and TRBJ1-5, with D perhaps TRBD1 (5 bases). V was clipped by 4 bases and J by 7 bases, with 18 bases between them. Germline assignment: CDR1 SGDLS and CDR2 YYNGEE. The CDR3 length is 15 residues. CDR3 nucleotide sequence: TGTGCCAGCAGCCCCTCCCAGGGCTGGAACCAGCCCCAGCATTTT. Amino acids: CASSPSQGWNQPQHF.

This clonotype was seen a few times. The V and J genes are TRBV5-6 and TRBJ2-7, with 7 bases matching TRBD1. Germline CDR1 reads SGHDT; CDR2 reads YYEEEE. This CDR3 comprises 16 residues. Losses at the gene ends were 6 bases for V and 3 bases for J; bases not matched to a gene: 15. The CDR3 coding sequence is TGTGCCAGCAATAATCTGTCACGGGACAGTTACTACGAGCAGTACTTC. Its protein is CASNNLSRDSYYEQYF. Full variable domain (rest looked up from reference TRBV5-6 and TRBJ2-7): DAGVTQSPTHLIKTRGQQVTLRCSPKSGHDTVSWYQQALGQGPQFIFQYYEEEERQRGNFPDRFSGHQFPNYSSELNVNALLLGDSALYLCASNNLSRDSYYEQYFGPGTRLTVT.

This clonotype has a count of ten or more. The chain joins TRBV7-2 to TRBJ1-5; TRBD1 matches at 7 bases. Germline trimming cut 2 bases from V and 4 bases from J; bases unmatched to any gene: 2. The CDR3 has 14 residues. Germline V gene sequence: CDR1 SGHTA, CDR2 FQGNSA. The CDR3 sequence: CASSLSTGNQPQHF. The CDR3 bases are TGTGCCAGCAGCTTATCGACAGGGAATCAGCCCCAGCATTTT. Supplemented by reference TRBV7-2 and TRBJ1-5, the full variable domain reads GAGVSQSPSNKVTEKGKDVELRCDPISGHTALYWYRQSLGQGLEFLIYFQGNSAPDKSGLPSDRFSAERTGGSVSTLTIQRTQQEDSAVYLCASSLSTGNQPQHFGDGTRLSIL.

This chain uses TRBV6-6 with TRBJ2-5; perhaps TRBD2 as D (7 bases). Trimming cost V 5 bases and J 2 bases, with 21 bases left between them. The CDR3 consists of 17 residues. Germline loops: CDR1 MNHNY, CDR2 SVGAGI (reference sequence). The DNA for the CDR3 is TGTGCCAGCAGTACCCCGGGGGGCAGGGGTCTACAAGAGACCCAGTACTTC. Residues: CASSTPGGRGLQETQYF.

The rearrangement uses TRBV7-9 and TRBJ2-1, with TRBD2 matching over 11 bases. This CDR3 has 18 residues. Trimming cost V 0 bases and J 8 bases; bases outside gene matches: 12. From germline, CDR1 is SEHNR and CDR2 FQNEAQ (reference sequence). The chain's CDR3 is CASSLARASGRSMYEQFF. The CDR3 region has the DNA TGTGCCAGCAGCTTAGCGCGGGCTAGCGGGAGGTCCATGTATGAGCAGTTCTTC.

This clonotype was observed a handful of times. The V gene is TRBV7-2, the J gene TRBJ2-7; a possible D gene is TRBD1 (6 bases). CDR1 is SGHTA and CDR2 is FQGNSA in the germline V gene. Trimming took off 3 bases at V and 2 bases at J, with 8 bases between the two ends. The CDR3 has 13 amino acids. In DNA, the CDR3 is TGTGCCAGCAGCTTCAGGGGTACCTACGAGCAGTACTTC. As protein: CASSFRGTYEQYF.